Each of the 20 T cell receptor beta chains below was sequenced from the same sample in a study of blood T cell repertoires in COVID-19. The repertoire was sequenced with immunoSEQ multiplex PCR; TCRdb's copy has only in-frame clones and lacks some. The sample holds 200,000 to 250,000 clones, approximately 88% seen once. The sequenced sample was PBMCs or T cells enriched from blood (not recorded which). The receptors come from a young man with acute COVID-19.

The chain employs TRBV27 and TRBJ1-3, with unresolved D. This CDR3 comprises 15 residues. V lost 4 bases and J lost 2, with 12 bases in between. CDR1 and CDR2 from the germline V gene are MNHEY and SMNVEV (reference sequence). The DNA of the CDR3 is TGTGCCAGCAGTTACTCAAGACTTCCTGGAAACACCATATATTTT. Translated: CASSYSRLPGNTIYF.

The CDR3 protein is CASTRDTPNGEQYF. The CDR3 DNA reads as TGTGCCAGCACCCGAGACACACCCAACGGCGAGCAGTACTTC. The V call is TRBV2, the J call TRBJ2-7; D not certain. The CDR3 extends over 14 amino acids. The ends were cut back, 7 bases at V and 6 bases at J, with 19 bases in the middle. Germline V gene sequence: CDR1 SNHLY, CDR2 FYNNEI. Together with reference TRBV2 and TRBJ2-7, the CDR3 gives the full variable domain: EPEVTQTPSHQVTQMGQEVILRCVPISNHLYFYWYRQILGQKVEFLVSFYNNEISEKSEIFDDQFSVERPDGSNFTLKIRSTKLEDSAMYFCASTRDTPNGEQYFGPGTRLTVT.

CDR3 residues: CASSRGSRERGDEKLFF. The CDR3 DNA reads TGTGCCAGCAGTAGGGGTTCTAGAGAGCGTGGAGATGAAAAACTGTTTTTT. This chain uses TRBV25-1 with TRBJ1-4, with D possibly TRBD1 on 5 matching bases. The CDR3 contains 17 residues. Per the germline V gene, CDR1 is MGHDK and CDR2 is SYGVNS. The ends were cut back, 5 bases at V and 6 bases at J, with 22 bases in the middle.

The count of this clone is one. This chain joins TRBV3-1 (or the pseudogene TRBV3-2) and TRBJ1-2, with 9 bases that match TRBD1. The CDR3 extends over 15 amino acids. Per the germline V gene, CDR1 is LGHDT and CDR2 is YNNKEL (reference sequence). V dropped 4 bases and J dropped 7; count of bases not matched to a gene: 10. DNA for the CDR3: TGTGCCAGCAGCCTTAGAACAGGGGGCGACTCTGGCTACACCTTC. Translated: CASSLRTGGDSGYTF.

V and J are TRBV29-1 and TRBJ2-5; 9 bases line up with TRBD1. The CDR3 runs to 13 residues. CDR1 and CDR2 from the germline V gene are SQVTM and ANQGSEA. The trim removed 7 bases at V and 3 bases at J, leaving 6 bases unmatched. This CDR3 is CSALGTGKETQYF. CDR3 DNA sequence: TGCAGCGCACTAGGGACAGGGAAAGAGACCCAGTACTTC.

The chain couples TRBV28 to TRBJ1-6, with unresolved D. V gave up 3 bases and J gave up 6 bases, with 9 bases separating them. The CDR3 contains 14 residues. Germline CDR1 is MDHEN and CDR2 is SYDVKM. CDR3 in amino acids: CASSFVGSNSPLHF. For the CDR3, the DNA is TGTGCCAGCAGTTTCGTAGGGAGTAATTCACCCCTCCACTTT.

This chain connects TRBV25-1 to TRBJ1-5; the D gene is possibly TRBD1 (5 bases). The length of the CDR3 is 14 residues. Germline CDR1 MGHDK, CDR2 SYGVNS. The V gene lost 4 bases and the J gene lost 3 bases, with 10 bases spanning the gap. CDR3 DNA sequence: TGTGCCAGCAGTGGCAGGGAGGCCAATCAGCCCCAGCATTTT. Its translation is CASSGREANQPQHF.

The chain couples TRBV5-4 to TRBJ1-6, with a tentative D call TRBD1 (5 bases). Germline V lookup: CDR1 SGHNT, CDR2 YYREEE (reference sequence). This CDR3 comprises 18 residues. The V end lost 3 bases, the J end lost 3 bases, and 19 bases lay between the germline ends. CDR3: CASSSFPAGGDYNSPLHF. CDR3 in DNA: TGTGCCAGCAGCTCGTTCCCGGCGGGGGGAGACTATAATTCACCCCTCCACTTT.

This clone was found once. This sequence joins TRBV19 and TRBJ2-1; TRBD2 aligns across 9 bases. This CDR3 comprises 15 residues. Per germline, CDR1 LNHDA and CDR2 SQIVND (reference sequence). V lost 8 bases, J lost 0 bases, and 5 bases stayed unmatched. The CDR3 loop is CASGRGGGSYNEQFF. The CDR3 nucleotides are TGTGCCAGTGGTCGCGGGGGGGGCTCCTACAATGAGCAGTTCTTC.

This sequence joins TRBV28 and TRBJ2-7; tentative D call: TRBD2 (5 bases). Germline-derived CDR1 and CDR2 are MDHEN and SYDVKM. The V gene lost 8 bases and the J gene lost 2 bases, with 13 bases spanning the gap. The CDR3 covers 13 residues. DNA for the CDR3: TGTGCCAGCTGCGAACCCGGGGCCTACGAGCAGTACTTC. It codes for CASCEPGAYEQYF.

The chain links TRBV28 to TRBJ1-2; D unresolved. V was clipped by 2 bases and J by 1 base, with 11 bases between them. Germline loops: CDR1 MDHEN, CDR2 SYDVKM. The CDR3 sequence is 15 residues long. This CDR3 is CASSLSQAGNYGYTF. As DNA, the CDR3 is TGTGCCAGCAGTTTAAGCCAGGCCGGTAACTATGGCTACACCTTC.

The CDR3 nucleotides read TGTGCCTGGAGTGGACAGTTGAACACTGAAGCTTTCTTT. Its translation is CAWSGQLNTEAFF. The V call is TRBV30, the J call TRBJ1-1; tentative D call: TRBD1 (5 bases). The CDR3 covers 13 residues. Trimming took off 1 base at V and 0 bases at J, with 6 bases between the two ends. Germline V CDR1 and CDR2: GTSNPN, SVGIG (reference sequence).

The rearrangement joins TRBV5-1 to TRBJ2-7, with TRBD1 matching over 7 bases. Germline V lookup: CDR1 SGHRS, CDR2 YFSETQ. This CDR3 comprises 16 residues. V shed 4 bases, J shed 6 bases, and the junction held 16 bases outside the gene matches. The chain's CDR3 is CASSPGQVAAPGEQYF. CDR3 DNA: TGCGCCAGCAGCCCCGGACAGGTCGCCGCGCCCGGCGAGCAGTACTTC.

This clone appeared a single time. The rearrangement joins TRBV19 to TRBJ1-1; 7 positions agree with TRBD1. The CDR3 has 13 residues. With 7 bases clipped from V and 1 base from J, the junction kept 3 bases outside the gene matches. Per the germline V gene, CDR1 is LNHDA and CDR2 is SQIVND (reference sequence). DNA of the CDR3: TGTGCCAGTAACAACAGGGGGAACACTGAAGCTTTCTTT. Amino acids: CASNNRGNTEAFF.

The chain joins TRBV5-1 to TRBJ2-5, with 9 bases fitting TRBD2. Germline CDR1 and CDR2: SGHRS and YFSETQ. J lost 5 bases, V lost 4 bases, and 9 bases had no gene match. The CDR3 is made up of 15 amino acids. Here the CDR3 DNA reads TGCGCCAGCAGCGTGACTAGCGGCGAATGGGAGACCCAGTACTTC. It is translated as CASSVTSGEWETQYF. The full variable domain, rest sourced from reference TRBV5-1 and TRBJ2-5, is KAGVTQTPRYLIKTRGQQVTLSCSPISGHRSVSWYQQTPGQGLQFLFEYFSETQRNKGNFPGRFSGRQFSNSRSEMNVSTLELGDSALYLCASSVTSGEWETQYFGPGTRLLVL.

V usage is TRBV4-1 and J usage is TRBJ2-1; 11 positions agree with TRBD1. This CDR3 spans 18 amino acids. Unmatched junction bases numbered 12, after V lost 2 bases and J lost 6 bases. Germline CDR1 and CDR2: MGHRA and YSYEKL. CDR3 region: CASSQYPEDRGLVNEQFF. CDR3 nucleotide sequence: TGCGCCAGCAGCCAATATCCTGAGGACAGGGGGCTAGTCAATGAGCAGTTCTTC.

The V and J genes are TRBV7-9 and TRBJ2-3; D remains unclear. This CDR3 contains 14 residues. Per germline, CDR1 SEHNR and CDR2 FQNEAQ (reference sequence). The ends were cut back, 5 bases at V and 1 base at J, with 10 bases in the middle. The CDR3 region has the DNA TGTGCCAGCAGCCCCCCGAGCGGCACAGATACGCAGTATTTT. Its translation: CASSPPSGTDTQYF.

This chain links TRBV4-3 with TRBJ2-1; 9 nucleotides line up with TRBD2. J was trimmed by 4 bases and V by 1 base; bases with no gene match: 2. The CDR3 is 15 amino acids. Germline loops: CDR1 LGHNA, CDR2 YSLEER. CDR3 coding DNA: TGCGCCAGCAGCCAAGGGCGGGAGGGGTACAATGAGCAGTTCTTC. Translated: CASSQGREGYNEQFF.

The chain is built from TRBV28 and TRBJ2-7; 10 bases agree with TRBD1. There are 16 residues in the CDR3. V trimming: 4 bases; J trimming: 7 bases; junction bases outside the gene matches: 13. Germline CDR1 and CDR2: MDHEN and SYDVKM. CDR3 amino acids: CASSSYTGQGTQEQYF. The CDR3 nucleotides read TGTGCCAGCAGTTCGTACACGGGACAGGGGACCCAAGAGCAGTACTTC.

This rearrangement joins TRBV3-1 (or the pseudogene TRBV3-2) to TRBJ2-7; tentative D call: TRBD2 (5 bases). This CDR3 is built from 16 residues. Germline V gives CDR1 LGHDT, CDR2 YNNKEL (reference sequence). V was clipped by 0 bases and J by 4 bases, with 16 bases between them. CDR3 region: CASSQDRTSLGYEQYF. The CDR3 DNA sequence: TGTGCCAGCAGCCAAGATCGGACTTCCCTGGGGTACGAGCAGTACTTC.